The entry that follows covers one T cell receptor (beta chain) sequence. Original handling: Scientists estimated how many nucleated cells there were by amplifying reference gene primers. The data were produced by immunoSEQ multiplex PCR, yet TCRdb's version contains in-frame clones alone and is incomplete. Clone size and V and J calls were adopted from that table, with D and trimming inferred from the DNA. Among 430,000 or so clones listed, around 90% were seen once. V was pared by 1 base and J by 0 bases, with 10 bases between. Germline V CDR1 and CDR2: SGHRS, YFSETQ. The CDR3 is 16 residues long. These data belong to a study of blood T cell repertoires in COVID-19. Study-wide context: Acute-phase and convalescent COVID-19 samples originated in the United States, Italy and Spain. PBMCs, B-cell-depleted T cells, or T cells provided the cDNA or gDNA that made up the material.

Patients of the Seattle cohort, enrolled during active infection, were followed longitudinally. The receptor's source is a man aged 18 to 30 with COVID-19, enrolled during active disease. Sequencing used peripheral blood. The genes are TRBV5-1 and TRBJ2-2; D uncertain. The CDR3 nucleotides read TGCGCCAGCAGCTTGCAGAGGCCTGCGAACACCGGGGAGCTGTTTTTT. Its translation is CASSLQRPANTGELFF.